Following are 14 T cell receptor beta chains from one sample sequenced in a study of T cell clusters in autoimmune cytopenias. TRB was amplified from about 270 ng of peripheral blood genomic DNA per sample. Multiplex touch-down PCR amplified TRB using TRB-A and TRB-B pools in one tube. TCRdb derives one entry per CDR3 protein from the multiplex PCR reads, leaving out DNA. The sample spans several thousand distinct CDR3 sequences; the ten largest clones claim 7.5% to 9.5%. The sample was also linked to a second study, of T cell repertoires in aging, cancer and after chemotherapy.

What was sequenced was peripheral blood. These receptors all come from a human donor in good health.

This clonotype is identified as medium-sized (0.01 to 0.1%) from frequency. The CDR3 loop reads CASSLYRAPNEQFF. V gene TRBV11-3 combines with J gene TRBJ2-1; lacking DNA, the TRBD1 call made by TCRdb goes unchecked. Germline-derived CDR1 and CDR2 are SGHNT and YENEEA. The CDR3 loop spans 14 amino acids.

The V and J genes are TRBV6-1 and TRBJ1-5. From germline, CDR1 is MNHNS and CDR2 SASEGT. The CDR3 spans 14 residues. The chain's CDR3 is CASSSHLGLQPQHF.

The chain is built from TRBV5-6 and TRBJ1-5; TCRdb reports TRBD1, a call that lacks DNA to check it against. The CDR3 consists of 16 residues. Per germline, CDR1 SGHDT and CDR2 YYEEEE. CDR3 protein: CASSPYRRGSNQPQHF.

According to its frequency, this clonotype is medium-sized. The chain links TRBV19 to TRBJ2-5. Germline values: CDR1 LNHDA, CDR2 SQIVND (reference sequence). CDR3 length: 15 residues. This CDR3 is CASSTIGNWLETQYF.

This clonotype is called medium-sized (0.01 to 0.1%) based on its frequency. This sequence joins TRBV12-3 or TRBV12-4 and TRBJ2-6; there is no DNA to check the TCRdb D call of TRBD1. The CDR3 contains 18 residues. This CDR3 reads CASSHLTGTGLGANVLTF.

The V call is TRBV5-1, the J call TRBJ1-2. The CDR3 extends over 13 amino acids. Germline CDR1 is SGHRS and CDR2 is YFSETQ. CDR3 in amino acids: CASSSTPNYGYTF. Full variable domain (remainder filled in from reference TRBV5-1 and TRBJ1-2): KAGVTQTPRYLIKTRGQQVTLSCSPISGHRSVSWYQQTPGQGLQFLFEYFSETQRNKGNFPGRFSGRQFSNSRSEMNVSTLELGDSALYLCASSSTPNYGYTFGSGTRLTVV.

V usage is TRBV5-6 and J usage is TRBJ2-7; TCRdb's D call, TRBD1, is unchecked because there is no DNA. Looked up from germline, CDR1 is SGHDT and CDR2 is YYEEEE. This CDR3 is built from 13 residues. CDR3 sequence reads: CASRSPGAYEQYF. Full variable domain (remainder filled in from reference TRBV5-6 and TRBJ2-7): DAGVTQSPTHLIKTRGQQVTLRCSPKSGHDTVSWYQQALGQGPQFIFQYYEEEERQRGNFPDRFSGHQFPNYSSELNVNALLLGDSALYLCASRSPGAYEQYFGPGTRLTVT.

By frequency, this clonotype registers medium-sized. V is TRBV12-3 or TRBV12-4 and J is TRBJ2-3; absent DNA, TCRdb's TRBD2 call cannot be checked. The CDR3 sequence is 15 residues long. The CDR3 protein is CASSLLAGGLDTQYF.

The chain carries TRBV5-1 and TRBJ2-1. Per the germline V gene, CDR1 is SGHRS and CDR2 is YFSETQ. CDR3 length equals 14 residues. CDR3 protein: CASSLEASHNEQFF. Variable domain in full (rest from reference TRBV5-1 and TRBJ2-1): KAGVTQTPRYLIKTRGQQVTLSCSPISGHRSVSWYQQTPGQGLQFLFEYFSETQRNKGNFPGRFSGRQFSNSRSEMNVSTLELGDSALYLCASSLEASHNEQFFGPGTRLTVL.

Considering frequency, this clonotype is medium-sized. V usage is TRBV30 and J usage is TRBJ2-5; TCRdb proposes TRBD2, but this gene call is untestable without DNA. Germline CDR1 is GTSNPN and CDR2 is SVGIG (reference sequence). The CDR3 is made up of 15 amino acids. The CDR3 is CAWSVTSGGLGTQYF. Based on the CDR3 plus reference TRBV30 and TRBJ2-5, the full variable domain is SQTIHQWPATLVQPVGSPLSLECTVEGTSNPNLYWYRQAAGRGLQLLFYSVGIGQISSEVPQNLSASRPQDRQFILSSKKLLLSDSGFYLCAWSVTSGGLGTQYFGPGTRLLVL.

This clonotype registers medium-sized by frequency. This chain's CDR3 is CASTRSGREQYF. The genes are TRBV6-5 and TRBJ2-7; checking the TCRdb D call of TRBD1 is not possible without DNA. The length of the CDR3 is 12 residues. Germline CDR1 MNHEY, CDR2 SVGAGI.

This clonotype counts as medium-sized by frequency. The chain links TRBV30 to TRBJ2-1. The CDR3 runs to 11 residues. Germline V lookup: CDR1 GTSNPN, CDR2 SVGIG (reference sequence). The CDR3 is CAWTVWNEQFF.

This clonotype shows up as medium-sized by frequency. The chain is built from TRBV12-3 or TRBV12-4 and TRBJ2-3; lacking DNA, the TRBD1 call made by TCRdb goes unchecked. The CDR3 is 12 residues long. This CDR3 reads CASTPSGATQYF.

CDR3 loop: CASRRGTVNYGYTF. The chain recombines TRBV6-5 with TRBJ1-2; TCRdb's D call, TRBD1, is unchecked because there is no DNA. The V gene's germline CDR1 is MNHEY and CDR2 SVGAGI. CDR3 length equals 14 residues.